A single TCR beta chain is shown here with its context. What it binds is unknown. The sample belongs to a study of T-cell memory formation after mild COVID-19. Turning to the study itself: Clusters of TCRs were largely donor specific.

TCRdb ran MiXCR on the 5' RACE reads and lists one entry per CDR3 protein. This table has approximately 50,000 distinct CDR3 sequences, roughly a tenth appearing once. Study-level points and caveats: A balance of CD4 and CD8 characterized clones contracting day 15 to 85, whereas later expanders leaned CD4+. CD4+ contracting clones lay mainly in CM and EM, CD8+ ones in EMRA. The authors did not confirm SARS-CoV-2 specificity of second-wave clones peaking day 37.

The receptor comes from an adult woman who had mild COVID-19 (a few samples of this study predate the infection). Cell type and time point are not known. Source material: PBMCs or a T cell subset sorted from them (not recorded which).

CDR3 sequence: CASSLVAQNQYF. The CDR3 coding sequence is TGTGCCAGCAGCTTAGTGGCACAGAACCAGTACTTC. The V and J genes are TRBV7-2 and TRBJ2-7; D uncertain. Trimming shortened V by 1 base and J by 10 bases, and 11 bases separated the two germline ends. This CDR3 region has 12 residues. Germline loops: CDR1 SGHTA, CDR2 FQGNSA.